The 20 T cell receptor beta chains below all came from one sample that was sequenced in a study of metastatic and nonmetastatic thyroid tumors. There were no patients who had received any treatment before thyroid surgery. TCRdb re-called the PCR reads via MiXCR. The profile shows 4,000 to 5,000 clones, 25% to 30% of them singletons. Sequenced material: adjacent normal tissue. These receptors came from a female donor with papillary thyroid cancer or a benign thyroid nodule (not recorded which). Some clones in this sample may be carry-over from other donors' samples.

This sequence joins TRBV9 and TRBJ2-1, with D tentatively TRBD1 (6 bases). The length of the CDR3 is 16 residues. Per the germline V gene, CDR1 is SGDLS and CDR2 is YYNGEE. Trimming took off 2 bases at V and 4 bases at J, with 16 bases between the two ends. Here the CDR3 DNA reads TGTGCCAGCAGCGTCGCAACAGGGCCGGATTACAATGAGCAGTTCTTC. This sequence encodes CASSVATGPDYNEQFF.

This clone was picked up a small number of times. The chain combines TRBV6-2 or TRBV6-3 with TRBJ1-6; no clear D gene. The V end was cut by 6 bases, the J end by 5 bases, with 23 bases between. The CDR3 length is 18 residues. The germline gives CDR1 MNHEY, CDR2 SVGEGT. Written as DNA, the CDR3 is TGTGCCAGCAGCCTTCCCGGACGCCTGGTACACAATAATTCACCCCTCCACTTT. Translated: CASSLPGRLVHNNSPLHF.

V is TRBV11-2 and J is TRBJ2-7, with 9 positions matching TRBD1. Germline CDR1 and CDR2: SGHAT and FQNNGV. The trim removed 5 bases at V and 7 bases at J, leaving 6 bases unmatched. The CDR3 totals 13 residues. CDR3 bases: TGTGCCAGCAGCCCCGGGACAGGGTGGGAGCAGTACTTC. It encodes CASSPGTGWEQYF.

This chain uses TRBV5-1 with TRBJ1-4; TRBD1 might be the D (5 bases). This CDR3 region has 18 residues. Trimming pared 2 bases from V and 1 base from J, leaving 18 bases between. Germline V gene data show CDR1 as SGHRS and CDR2 as YFSETQ. CDR3 region: CASSLNPHKTVTNEKLFF. The CDR3 DNA is TGCGCCAGCAGCTTAAACCCGCACAAGACAGTAACTAATGAAAAACTGTTTTTT. Combining the CDR3 with reference TRBV5-1 and TRBJ1-4 gives the whole variable domain KAGVTQTPRYLIKTRGQQVTLSCSPISGHRSVSWYQQTPGQGLQFLFEYFSETQRNKGNFPGRFSGRQFSNSRSEMNVSTLELGDSALYLCASSLNPHKTVTNEKLFFGSGTQLSVL.

The gene calls are TRBV11-2 and TRBJ2-7, with D tentatively TRBD2 (6 bases). The CDR3 spans 15 residues. Germline-derived CDR1 and CDR2 are SGHAT and FQNNGV. The germline V and J ends were trimmed by 1 base and 0 bases, with 10 bases remaining between them. The DNA for the CDR3 is TGTGCCAGCAGCTTAGCCGGTAGCGGCTCCTACGAGCAGTACTTC. It codes for CASSLAGSGSYEQYF.

The chain is built from TRBV27 and TRBJ2-7; the D gene is possibly TRBD1 (6 bases). V dropped 5 bases and J dropped 4 bases, with 15 bases sitting between them. The V gene's germline CDR1 is MNHEY and CDR2 SMNVEV (reference sequence). CDR3 length: 14 residues. In nucleotides, the CDR3 is TGTGCCAGCAGTCAGCGACAGGCTAAGTACGAGCAGTACTTC. Translated, it gives CASSQRQAKYEQYF.

The V gene is TRBV20-1, the J gene TRBJ1-2; maybe TRBD1 (6 bases). V gave up 5 bases and J gave up 4 bases, with 17 bases separating them. From germline, CDR1 is DFQATT and CDR2 SNEGSKA (reference sequence). CDR3 length: 14 residues. The CDR3 protein is CSAPDTDRSYGYTF. The DNA for the CDR3 is TGCAGTGCTCCGGATACCGACAGGAGCTATGGCTACACCTTC.

This clone showed up just a few times. V usage is TRBV6-1 and J usage is TRBJ2-7; TRBD1 aligns across 8 bases. The CDR3 extends over 16 amino acids. V lost 7 bases, J lost 5 bases, and 16 bases stayed unmatched. The germline CDR1 and CDR2 sequences are MNHNS and SASEGT. The CDR3 DNA reads as TGTGCCAGCACCTGGGGAACTATGACAGGGGCTAACGAGCAGTACTTC. Translating gives CASTWGTMTGANEQYF.

This clone was seen repeatedly, ten times or more. A read error is possible here, since a much larger clone lies one base away. The chain links TRBV20-1 to TRBJ2-3; D is undetermined. Trimming removed 5 bases at V and 0 bases at J, with 9 bases between. This CDR3 region has 13 residues. Germline loops: CDR1 DFQATT, CDR2 SNEGSKA (reference sequence). The chain's CDR3 is CSAGGASTDTQYF. The CDR3 DNA follows: TGCAGTGCTGGCGGAGCTAGCACAGATACGCAGTATTTT.

V is TRBV19 and J is TRBJ1-1, with TRBD1 matching over 7 bases. CDR3 size: 16 residues. Germline loops: CDR1 LNHDA, CDR2 SQIVND (reference sequence). J was trimmed by 1 base and V by 6 bases; bases with no gene match: 11. The chain's CDR3 is CASRAVQGKQNTEAFF. Written as DNA, the CDR3 is TGTGCCAGTAGGGCAGTACAGGGGAAGCAGAACACTGAAGCTTTCTTT.

This clone turned up a few times. This sequence joins TRBV6-1 and TRBJ2-2; the D gene is possibly TRBD1 (6 bases). Germline assignment: CDR1 MNHNS and CDR2 SASEGT. CDR3 length: 13 residues. Trimming stripped 9 bases from V and 4 bases from J, with 12 bases between. The CDR3 loop reads CASFRGGTGELFF. The CDR3, as DNA: TGTGCCAGTTTTAGAGGGGGCACCGGGGAGCTGTTTTTT.

The V gene is TRBV20-1, the J gene TRBJ2-7; 14 nucleotides line up with TRBD2. This CDR3 contains 14 residues. After removal of 5 bases from V and 5 bases from J, the junction contained 5 bases not matched to a gene. Germline CDR1 is DFQATT and CDR2 is SNEGSKA (reference sequence). CDR3 nucleotides: TGCAGTGCTGCTGGGACTAGCGGGAGAAACGAGCAGTACTTC. Protein product: CSAAGTSGRNEQYF.

Concerning this clone: An end of the junction differs from the germline gene, which may be a read error. The DNA for the CDR3 is TGTGCCTGCAACTTCTTGGACAGGGTTAACTACGAGCAGTGCTTC. Protein product: CACNFLDRVNYEQCF. V is TRBV6-1 and J is TRBJ2-7; 8 bases fit TRBD1. The CDR3 has 15 residues. The germline V gene encodes CDR1 MNHNS and CDR2 SASEGT.

The V call is TRBV11-2, the J call TRBJ2-1; the match to TRBD2 covers 10 bases. This CDR3 comprises 20 residues. Trimming removed 0 bases from V and 3 bases from J; junction bases left unmatched: 14. Per the germline V gene, CDR1 is SGHAT and CDR2 is FQNNGV. CDR3 in DNA: TGTGCCAGCAGCTTAGATTTTCGGCTAGCGGGAGCGTATTTCTACAATGAGCAGTTCTTC. This sequence encodes CASSLDFRLAGAYFYNEQFF.

This clone qualifies as large. This rearrangement joins TRBV27 to TRBJ2-7; D remains ambiguous. CDR3 length equals 18 residues. The germline CDR1 and CDR2 sequences are MNHEY and SMNVEV (reference sequence). Deletions cut 5 bases from V and 3 bases from J, with 26 bases between. The CDR3 here is CASSPNPAASPEHYEQYF. The CDR3 DNA reads as TGTGCCAGCAGTCCAAACCCCGCCGCATCACCTGAACACTACGAGCAGTACTTC.

This clone was seen a few times. V usage is TRBV27 and J usage is TRBJ2-5; 8 positions agree with TRBD1. The germline V gene has CDR1 MNHEY and CDR2 SMNVEV (reference sequence). V shed 6 bases, J shed 7 bases, and the junction held 7 bases outside the gene matches. The CDR3 sequence is 13 residues long. CDR3 residues: CASREGTGRTQYF. The CDR3 DNA follows: TGTGCCAGCAGGGAGGGGACAGGCCGGACCCAGTACTTC.

By its share, this clone is large (0.1 to 1%). The V call is TRBV27, the J call TRBJ1-6; D unresolved. V gave up 3 bases and J gave up 7 bases, with 7 bases separating them. The germline V gene has CDR1 MNHEY and CDR2 SMNVEV (reference sequence). The CDR3 totals 13 residues. The CDR3 DNA sequence: TGTGCCAGCAGTTTCAACATGAATTCACCCCTCCACTTT. Translation gives CASSFNMNSPLHF.

This clone showed up just once. In this CDR3 the conserved last residue, phenylalanine or tryptophan, is missing, so a read error is likely. No DNA is shown, since the ends of the CDR3 on it are uncertain; the CDR3 is the one TCRdb lists. The genes are TRBV4-1 and TRBJ1-1. The CDR3 has 15 amino acids, counting both end residues. The germline CDR1 and CDR2 sequences are MGHRA and YSYEKL. CDR3 sequence: CASRQSPSLNTEGFV.

In this sample, this clone is medium-sized. The chain joins TRBV9 to TRBJ2-1; TRBD2 matches at 7 bases. The germline V gene encodes CDR1 SGDLS and CDR2 YYNGEE. The CDR3 spans 15 residues. J gave up 6 bases and V 3 bases, and 9 bases lay outside the gene matches. CDR3 sequence (DNA): TGTGCCAGCAGCGCCCGGGACTATCCCTCCAATGAGCAGTTCTTC. This encodes CASSARDYPSNEQFF.

By frequency in the sample, this clone is medium-sized. The J gene is TRBJ2-6, the V gene TRBV7-6; D is perhaps TRBD1 or TRBD2 (5 bases each). Trimming stripped 6 bases from V and 0 bases from J, with 15 bases between. Germline V gene data show CDR1 as SGHVS and CDR2 as FNYEAQ. The CDR3 spans 17 residues. The CDR3 is CASREGTESSGANVLTF. The CDR3 DNA sequence: TGTGCCAGCAGGGAAGGGACGGAAAGCTCTGGGGCCAACGTCCTGACTTTC.